This T cell receptor (beta chain) was identified during a study of T-cell reconstitution after alpha-beta-depleted transplantation in children. This clonotype has a handful of counts. Antigen: not known. Trimming took 4 bases from V and 3 from J; bases not matched to a gene: 5. The CDR3 spans 14 residues. Germline CDR1 GTSNPN, CDR2 SVGIG (reference sequence). The TCRbeta library was prepared with unique molecular identifiers. TCRdb reanalysed the PCR reads using MiXCR and keeps one entry per CDR3 protein. Here the sample spans around 670,000 distinct CDR3 sequences, 13% being singletons. Study outcomes and limitations: T cells produced anew were the main source of T-cell counts and diversity one year after transplant. Diversity of TCRbeta at day 60 was high in some patients, arising from surviving recipient T cells and thymic progenitors. Roughly two months post-transplant, alpha-beta T cells reportedly originated from several hundred graft clones that had expanded.

The clonotype comes from a girl aged 2-10 years with congenital amegakaryocytic thrombocytopenia, due to receive a stem cell transplant. The V and J genes are TRBV30 and TRBJ2-7, with TRBD2 matching 11 bases. Source: PBMCs, taken before TCRalphabeta/CD19-depleted stem cell transplant. DNA of the CDR3: TGTGCCTGGACCCCTAGCGGGAGGTACTACGAGCAGTACTTC. It specifies CAWTPSGRYYEQYF. The variable domain in full, with the rest retrieved from reference TRBV30 and TRBJ2-7, is SQTIHQWPATLVQPVGSPLSLECTVEGTSNPNLYWYRQAAGRGLQLLFYSVGIGQISSEVPQNLSASRPQDRQFILSSKKLLLSDSGFYLCAWTPSGRYYEQYFGPGTRLTVT.